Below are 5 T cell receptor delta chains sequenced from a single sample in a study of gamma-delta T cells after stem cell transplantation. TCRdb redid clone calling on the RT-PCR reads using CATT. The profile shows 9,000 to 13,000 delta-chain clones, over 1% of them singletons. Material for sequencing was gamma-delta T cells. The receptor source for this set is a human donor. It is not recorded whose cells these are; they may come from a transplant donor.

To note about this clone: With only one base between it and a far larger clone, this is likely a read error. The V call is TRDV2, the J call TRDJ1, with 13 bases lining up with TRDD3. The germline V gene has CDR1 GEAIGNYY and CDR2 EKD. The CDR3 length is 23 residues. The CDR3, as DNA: TGTGCCTGTGACCCAGTACTGGGGGATACGCGTGATTCTAGCGGAATGTACACCGGTAAACTCATCTTT. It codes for CACDPVLGDTRDSSGMYTGKLIF.

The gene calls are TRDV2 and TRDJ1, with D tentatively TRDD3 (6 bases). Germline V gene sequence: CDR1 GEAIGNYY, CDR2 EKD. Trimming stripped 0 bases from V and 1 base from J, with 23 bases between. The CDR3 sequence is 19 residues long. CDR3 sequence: CACDTVREMGGTPTDKLIF. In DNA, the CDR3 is TGTGCCTGTGACACCGTCCGGGAGATGGGGGGGACTCCCACCGATAAACTCATCTTT.

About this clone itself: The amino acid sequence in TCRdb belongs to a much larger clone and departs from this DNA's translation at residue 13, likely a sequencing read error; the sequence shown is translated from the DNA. CDR3 in DNA: TGTGCCTGTGACACCGTGTTGGCTGGGGGCCAGTCCCCGTACACCGATAAACTCATCTTT. Amino acids: CACDTVLAGGQSPYTDKLIF. The rearrangement uses TRDV2 and TRDJ1, with 7 bases identical to TRDD3. This CDR3 contains 20 residues. The J segment lost 0 bases and the V segment lost 0 bases, leaving 18 bases of the junction unmatched. Per germline, CDR1 GEAIGNYY and CDR2 EKD.

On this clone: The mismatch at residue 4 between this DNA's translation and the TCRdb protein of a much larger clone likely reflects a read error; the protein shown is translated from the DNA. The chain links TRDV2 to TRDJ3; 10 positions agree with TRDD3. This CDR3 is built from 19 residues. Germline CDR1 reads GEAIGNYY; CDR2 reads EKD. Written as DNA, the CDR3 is TGTGCCTGTAACACCGGAACTGGGGGATTCTCCTGGGACACCCGACAGATGTTTTTC. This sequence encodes CACNTGTGGFSWDTRQMFF.

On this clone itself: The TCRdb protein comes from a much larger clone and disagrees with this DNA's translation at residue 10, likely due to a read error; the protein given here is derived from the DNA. CDR3 bases: TGTGCCTGTGACACCGTGGGGGATACGACCCAATACACCGATAAACTCATCTTT. Translating gives CACDTVGDTTQYTDKLIF. The chain combines TRDV2 with TRDJ1, with 11 bases aligning to TRDD3. V was clipped by 0 bases and J by 0 bases; unmatched bases: 8. Germline V lookup: CDR1 GEAIGNYY, CDR2 EKD. This CDR3 region has 18 residues.